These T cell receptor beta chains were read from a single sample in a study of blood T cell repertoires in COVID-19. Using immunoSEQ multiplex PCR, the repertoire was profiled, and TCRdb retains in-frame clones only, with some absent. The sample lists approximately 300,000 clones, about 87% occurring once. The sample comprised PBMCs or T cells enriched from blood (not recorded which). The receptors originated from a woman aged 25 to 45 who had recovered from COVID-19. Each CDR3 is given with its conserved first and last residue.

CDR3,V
CASSSRGQFSGNTIYF,TRBV19
CASGTTLNTEAFF,TRBV2
CASSQVTGGRYTSREQYF,TRBV4-2
CASSTPRTGTGELFF,TRBV5-7
CASSQDRSGGANVYEQYF,TRBV3-1/TRBV3-2
CASSLSGGHNEQFF,TRBV5-1
CASSFGQVPGNTIYF,TRBV11-2
CASSAVGQGDIYEQYF,TRBV7-9
CASSLGQSYGYTF,TRBV13
CASSYSPPSGTQYF,TRBV6-2/TRBV6-3
CASSLDPGYEQYF,TRBV11-2
CASSRDRGTEAFF,TRBV3-1/TRBV3-2
CASSPRGSSPLHF,TRBV7-9
CSARHGDREQYF,TRBV29-1
CASSLVGTWDRGFTDTQYF,TRBV11-2
CASSVGRGYEQFF,TRBV9